Below, 10 T cell receptor beta chains from the same sample are listed, as sequenced in a study of a mutant IDH1 vaccine in newly diagnosed glioma. Sample time point: week 11, during vaccination. Mutant IDH1 20-mer peptide, at 300 ug, made up each vaccine dose, with topical imiquimod. Some clones are missing from TCRdb's copy, which holds only in-frame ones; the method was immunoSEQ multiplex PCR. The sample holds tens of thousands of clones, about 80% seen once. Their recognized antigens are unknown. The sample in question was PBMCs, obtained from a glioma patient whose treatment included an IDH1 peptide vaccine. The receptors come from a man aged 40-50 years with glioma.

This chain joins TRBV10-3 and TRBJ1-6, with no clear D. Between the trimmed V and J ends, which lost 3 bases and 4 bases, there was a span of 13 bases. Germline loops: CDR1 ENHRY, CDR2 SYGVKD. The length of the CDR3 is 16 residues. As DNA, the CDR3 is TGTGCCATCAGTGATTCCCCTGGCAGGTATAATTCACCCCTCCACTTT. This codes for CAISDSPGRYNSPLHF.

The chain joins TRBV6-6 to TRBJ1-1, with D possibly TRBD1 on 5 matching bases. CDR3 length equals 14 residues. CDR1 MNHNY and CDR2 SVGAGI come from the germline V gene (reference sequence). Trimming took 4 bases from V and 7 from J, leaving 16 bases between them. This chain's CDR3 is CASSFAGHPIEAFF. Written as DNA, the CDR3 is TGTGCCAGCAGTTTCGCAGGGCATCCAATTGAAGCTTTCTTT.

V and J are TRBV29-1 and TRBJ2-3; 8 bases match TRBD2. CDR1 SQVTM and CDR2 ANQGSEA come from the germline V gene. The CDR3 totals 15 residues. The junction had 3 bases not matched to a gene; V was cut back by 1 base and J by 0 bases. The CDR3 DNA is TGCAGCGTTGAAGGAGCTAGCGGGAGCACAGATACGCAGTATTTT. It translates to CSVEGASGSTDTQYF.

This sequence joins TRBV5-5 and TRBJ1-4; D is ambiguous. CDR3 size: 15 residues. V lost 0 bases to trimming and J lost 8 bases, with 14 bases between them. Germline V CDR1 and CDR2: SGHKS, YYEKEE (reference sequence). The CDR3 loop is CASSLAWDTGEKLFF. In nucleotides, the CDR3 is TGTGCCAGCAGCTTGGCCTGGGATACTGGAGAAAAACTGTTTTTT.

This rearrangement joins TRBV2 to TRBJ2-1; TRBD2 agrees at 9 bases. The CDR3 consists of 16 residues. CDR1 is SNHLY and CDR2 is FYNNEI in the germline V gene. The J segment lost 4 bases and the V segment lost 5 bases, leaving 9 bases of the junction unmatched. CDR3: CASSNYGLAPYNEQFF. The CDR3 bases are TGTGCCAGCAGTAATTATGGACTAGCGCCATACAATGAGCAGTTCTTC.

The chain carries TRBV2 and TRBJ1-2; TRBD1 is a possible D gene (5 bases). Germline loops: CDR1 SNHLY, CDR2 FYNNEI. The CDR3 covers 13 residues. The V and J ends lost 2 bases and 8 bases respectively, with 12 bases between them. The CDR3 nucleotides are TGTGCCAGCAGTGAAACAGGTCTAGGGGGCTACACCTTC. Protein sequence: CASSETGLGGYTF.

The DNA for the CDR3 is TGTGCCAGTAGTATAGATAGCGGGAGCACAGATACGCAGTATTTT. Its translation is CASSIDSGSTDTQYF. This chain uses TRBV19 with TRBJ2-3; 7 nucleotides align to TRBD2. V lost 0 bases and J lost 0; bases outside the gene matches: 0. The germline V gene has CDR1 LNHDA and CDR2 SQIVND (reference sequence). The CDR3 has 15 residues.

J is TRBJ2-1 and V is TRBV11-2; possibly TRBD1 for D (5 bases). Germline values: CDR1 SGHAT, CDR2 FQNNGV. The V and J ends lost 2 bases and 1 base respectively, with 6 bases between them. The CDR3 spans 14 residues. The CDR3 DNA follows: TGTGCCAGCAGCTTAAGGGGATCCTACAATGAGCAGTTCTTC. Translating gives CASSLRGSYNEQFF.

The chain links TRBV5-6 to TRBJ2-7; 9 bases map to TRBD1. CDR1 is SGHDT and CDR2 is YYEEEE in the germline V gene. V lost 5 bases and J lost 6; bases outside the gene matches: 9. The CDR3 is made up of 14 amino acids. The CDR3 spells CASRAGTGSVEQYV. In DNA form, the CDR3 reads TGTGCCAGCAGGGCCGGGACAGGGTCAGTCGAGCAGTACGTC.

This clone was seen a few times. The chain is built from TRBV5-6 and TRBJ2-7; 11 bases agree with TRBD2. The CDR3 runs to 16 residues. In germline, CDR1 is SGHDT, CDR2 YYEEEE. The V gene end was trimmed by 0 bases and the J gene end by 2 bases; junction bases not matched to a gene: 4. CDR3 bases: TGTGCCAGCAGCTTGGCCTTGGGACTAGCGGCCTACGAGCAGTACGTC. Protein product: CASSLALGLAAYEQYV.